This TCR beta chain was sequenced in a study of T-cell reconstitution after alpha-beta-depleted transplantation in children. Construction of the TCRbeta library involved unique molecular identifiers. TCRdb independently ran MiXCR on the PCR reads; one entry per CDR3 protein. The table lists about 370,000 distinct CDR3 sequences, roughly 22% of them singletons. This clonotype has just a few counts. Germline-derived CDR1 and CDR2 are ENHRY and SYGVKD. V shed 0 bases and J shed 0 bases, with 8 bases lying between them. The CDR3 spans 16 residues. The receptor was isolated from a human donor who donated a stem cell graft to a child with acute myeloid leukemia. This chain uses TRBV10-3 with TRBJ2-2; the D gene is possibly TRBD1 (5 bases). The sample was PBMCs from the stem cell graft donor, taken from the stem cell graft. The CDR3 loop is CAISESGPANTGELFF. Written as DNA, the CDR3 is TGTGCCATCAGTGAGTCGGGGCCTGCGAACACCGGGGAGCTGTTTTTT.